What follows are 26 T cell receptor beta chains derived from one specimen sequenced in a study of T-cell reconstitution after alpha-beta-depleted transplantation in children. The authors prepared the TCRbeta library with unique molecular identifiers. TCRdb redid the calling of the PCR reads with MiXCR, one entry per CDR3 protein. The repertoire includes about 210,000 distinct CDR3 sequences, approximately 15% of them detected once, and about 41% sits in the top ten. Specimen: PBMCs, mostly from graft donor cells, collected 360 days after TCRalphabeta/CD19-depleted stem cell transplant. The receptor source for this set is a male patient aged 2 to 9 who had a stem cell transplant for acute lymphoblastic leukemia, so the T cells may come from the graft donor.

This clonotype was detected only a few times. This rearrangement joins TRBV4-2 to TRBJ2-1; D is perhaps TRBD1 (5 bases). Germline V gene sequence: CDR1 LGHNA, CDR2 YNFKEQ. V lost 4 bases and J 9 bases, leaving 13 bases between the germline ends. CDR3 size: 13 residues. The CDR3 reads CASSLTGGSEQFF. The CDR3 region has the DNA TGTGCCAGCAGCCTAACAGGCGGTAGTGAGCAGTTCTTC.

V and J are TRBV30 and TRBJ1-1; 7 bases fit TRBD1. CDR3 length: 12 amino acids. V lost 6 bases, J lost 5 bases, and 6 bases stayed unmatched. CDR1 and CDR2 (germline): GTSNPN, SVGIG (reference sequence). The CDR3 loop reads CACDREATEAFF. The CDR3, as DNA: TGTGCCTGTGACAGGGAGGCGACTGAAGCTTTCTTT.

CDR3 sequence (DNA): TGCAGCCCCCGGTGGGGAGATACGCAGTATTTT. Protein product: CSPRWGDTQYF. The rearrangement links TRBV29-1 to TRBJ2-3; D unresolved. The V end was cut by 8 bases, the J end by 5 bases, with 11 bases between. The CDR3 is made up of 11 amino acids. The germline V gene has CDR1 SQVTM and CDR2 ANQGSEA.

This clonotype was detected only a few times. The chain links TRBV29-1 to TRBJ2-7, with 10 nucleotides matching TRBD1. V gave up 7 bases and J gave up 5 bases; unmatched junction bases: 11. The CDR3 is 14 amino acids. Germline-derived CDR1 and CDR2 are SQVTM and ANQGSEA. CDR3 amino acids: CSAGGGQGLNEQYF. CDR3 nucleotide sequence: TGCAGCGCTGGGGGGGGACAGGGGCTCAACGAGCAGTACTTC.

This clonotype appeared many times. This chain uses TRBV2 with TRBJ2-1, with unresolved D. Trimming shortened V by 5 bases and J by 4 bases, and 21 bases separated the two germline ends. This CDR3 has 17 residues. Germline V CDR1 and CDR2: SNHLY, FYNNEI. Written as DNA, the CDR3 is TGTGCCAGCAGTCGTAACGGGCACCACCACCTTTACAATGAGCAGTTCTTC. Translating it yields CASSRNGHHHLYNEQFF.

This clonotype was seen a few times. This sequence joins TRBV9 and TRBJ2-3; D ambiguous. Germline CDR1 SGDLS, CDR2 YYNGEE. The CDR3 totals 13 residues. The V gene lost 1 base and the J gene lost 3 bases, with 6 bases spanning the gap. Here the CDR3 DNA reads TGTGCCAGCAGCGTAAAAGGGACAGATACGCAGTATTTT. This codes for CASSVKGTDTQYF.

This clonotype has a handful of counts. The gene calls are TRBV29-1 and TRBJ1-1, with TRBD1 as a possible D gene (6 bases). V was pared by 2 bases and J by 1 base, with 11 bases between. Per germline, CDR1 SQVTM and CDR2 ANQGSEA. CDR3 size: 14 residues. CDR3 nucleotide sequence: TGCAGCGTTGAACAGGCCAGGGGGAACACTGAAGCTTTCTTT. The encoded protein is CSVEQARGNTEAFF.

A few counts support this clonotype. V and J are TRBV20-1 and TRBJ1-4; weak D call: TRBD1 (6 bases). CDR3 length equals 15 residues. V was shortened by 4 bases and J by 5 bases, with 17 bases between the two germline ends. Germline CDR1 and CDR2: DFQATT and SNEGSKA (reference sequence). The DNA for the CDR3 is TGCAGTGCTATCTTAAACAGGGAAGCAAATGAAAAACTGTTTTTT. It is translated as CSAILNREANEKLFF.

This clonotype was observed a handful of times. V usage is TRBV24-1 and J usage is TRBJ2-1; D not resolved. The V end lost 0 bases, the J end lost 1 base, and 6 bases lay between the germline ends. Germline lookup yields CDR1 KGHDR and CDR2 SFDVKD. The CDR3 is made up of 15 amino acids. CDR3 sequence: CATSDLRGSYNEQFF. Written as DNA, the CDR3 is TGTGCCACCAGTGATTTGCGAGGATCCTACAATGAGCAGTTCTTC.

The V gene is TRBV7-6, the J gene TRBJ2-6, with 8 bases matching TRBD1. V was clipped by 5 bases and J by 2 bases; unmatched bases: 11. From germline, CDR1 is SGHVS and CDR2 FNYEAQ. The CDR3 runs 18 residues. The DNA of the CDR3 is TGTGCCAGCAGCGCCATTCATGCAGGGGGCACTGGGGCCAACGTCCTGACTTTC. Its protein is CASSAIHAGGTGANVLTF.

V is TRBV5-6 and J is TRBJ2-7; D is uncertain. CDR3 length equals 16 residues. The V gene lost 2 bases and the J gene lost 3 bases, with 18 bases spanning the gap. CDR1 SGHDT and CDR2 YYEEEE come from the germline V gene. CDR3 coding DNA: TGTGCCAGCAGCTTCCTGGCACACCCGCTCATCTACGAGCAGTACTTC. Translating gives CASSFLAHPLIYEQYF.

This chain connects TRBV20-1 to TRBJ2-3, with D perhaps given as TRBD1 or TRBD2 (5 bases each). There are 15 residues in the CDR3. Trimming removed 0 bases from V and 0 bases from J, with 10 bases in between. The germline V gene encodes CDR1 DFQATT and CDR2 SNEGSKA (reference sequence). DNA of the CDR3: TGCAGTGCTAGAGATGGGGGAAGTAGCACAGATACGCAGTATTTT. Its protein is CSARDGGSSTDTQYF.

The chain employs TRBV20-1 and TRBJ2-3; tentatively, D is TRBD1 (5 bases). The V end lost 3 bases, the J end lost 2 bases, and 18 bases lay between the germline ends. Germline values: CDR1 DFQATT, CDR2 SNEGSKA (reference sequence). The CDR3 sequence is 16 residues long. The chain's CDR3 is CSARVGHPKYTDTQYF. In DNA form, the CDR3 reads TGCAGTGCTAGGGTTGGACATCCAAAATACACAGATACGCAGTATTTT.

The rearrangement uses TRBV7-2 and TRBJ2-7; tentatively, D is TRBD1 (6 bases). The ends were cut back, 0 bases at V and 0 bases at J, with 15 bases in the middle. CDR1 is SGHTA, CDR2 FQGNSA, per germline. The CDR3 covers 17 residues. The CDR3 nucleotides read TGTGCCAGCAGCTTAGCTCCCACAGGGCCGATCTCCTACGAGCAGTACTTC. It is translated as CASSLAPTGPISYEQYF. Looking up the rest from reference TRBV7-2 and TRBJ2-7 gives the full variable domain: GAGVSQSPSNKVTEKGKDVELRCDPISGHTALYWYRQSLGQGLEFLIYFQGNSAPDKSGLPSDRFSAERTGGSVSTLTIQRTQQEDSAVYLCASSLAPTGPISYEQYFGPGTRLTVT.

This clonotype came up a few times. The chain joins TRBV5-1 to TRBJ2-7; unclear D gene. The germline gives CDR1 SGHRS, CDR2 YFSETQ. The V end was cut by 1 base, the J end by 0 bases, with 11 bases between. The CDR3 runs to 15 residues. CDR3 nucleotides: TGCGCCAGCAGCTTGTTTACAGCCGTCTCCTACGAGCAGTACTTC. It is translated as CASSLFTAVSYEQYF.

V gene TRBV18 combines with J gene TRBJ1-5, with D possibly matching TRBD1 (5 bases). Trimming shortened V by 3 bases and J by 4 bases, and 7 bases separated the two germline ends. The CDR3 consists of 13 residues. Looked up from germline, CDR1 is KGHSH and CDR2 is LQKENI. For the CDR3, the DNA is TGTGCCAGCTCACCGTCAGGGAATCAGCCCCAGCATTTT. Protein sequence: CASSPSGNQPQHF.

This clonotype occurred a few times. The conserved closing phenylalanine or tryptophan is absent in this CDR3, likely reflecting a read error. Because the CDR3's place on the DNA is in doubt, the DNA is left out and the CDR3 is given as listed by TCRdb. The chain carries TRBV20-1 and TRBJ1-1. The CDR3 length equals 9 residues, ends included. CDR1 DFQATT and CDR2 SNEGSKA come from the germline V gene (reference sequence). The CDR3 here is CSARLRCLR.

The CDR3 protein is CASTRQESGANVLTF. DNA of the CDR3: TGTGCCAGCACCCGACAGGAGTCTGGGGCCAACGTCCTGACTTTC. The rearrangement links TRBV3-1 to TRBJ2-6; possible D gene TRBD1, 6 bases. V dropped 7 bases and J dropped 1 base, with 11 bases sitting between them. The CDR3 sequence is 15 residues long. The V gene's germline CDR1 is LGHDT and CDR2 YNNKEL (reference sequence).

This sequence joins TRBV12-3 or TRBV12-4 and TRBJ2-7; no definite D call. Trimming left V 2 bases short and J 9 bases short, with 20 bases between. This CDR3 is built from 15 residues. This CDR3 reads CASSLTLRPRMGQYF. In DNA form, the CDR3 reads TGTGCCAGCAGTTTAACCTTAAGACCTCGTATGGGGCAGTACTTC.

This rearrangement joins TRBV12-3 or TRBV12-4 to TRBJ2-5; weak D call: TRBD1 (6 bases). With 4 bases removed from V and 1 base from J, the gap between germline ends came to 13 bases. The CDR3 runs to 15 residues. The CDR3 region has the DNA TGTGCCAGCAGTTGGACAGTCGGGACCCAAGAGACCCAGTACTTC. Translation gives CASSWTVGTQETQYF.

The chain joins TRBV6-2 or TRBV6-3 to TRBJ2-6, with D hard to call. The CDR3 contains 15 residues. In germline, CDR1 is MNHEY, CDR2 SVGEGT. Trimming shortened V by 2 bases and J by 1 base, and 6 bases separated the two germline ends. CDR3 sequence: CASSYGESGANVLTF. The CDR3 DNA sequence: TGTGCCAGCAGTTACGGAGAATCTGGGGCCAACGTCCTGACTTTC.

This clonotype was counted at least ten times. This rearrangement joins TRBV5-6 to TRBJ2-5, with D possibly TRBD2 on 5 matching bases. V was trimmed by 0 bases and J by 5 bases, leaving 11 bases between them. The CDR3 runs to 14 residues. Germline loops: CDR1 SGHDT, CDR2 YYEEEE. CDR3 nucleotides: TGTGCCAGCAGCTTGGTCGGCGCGGGCGAGACCCAGTACTTC. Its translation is CASSLVGAGETQYF. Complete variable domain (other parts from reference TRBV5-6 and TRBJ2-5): DAGVTQSPTHLIKTRGQQVTLRCSPKSGHDTVSWYQQALGQGPQFIFQYYEEEERQRGNFPDRFSGHQFPNYSSELNVNALLLGDSALYLCASSLVGAGETQYFGPGTRLLVL.

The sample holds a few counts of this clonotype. This CDR3 reads CASSFRDRGLYSPLHF. For the CDR3, the DNA is TGTGCCAGCAGTTTTCGAGACAGGGGGCTTTATTCACCCCTCCACTTT. This chain joins TRBV12-3 or TRBV12-4 and TRBJ1-6; 10 positions agree with TRBD1. The junction had 7 bases not matched to a gene; V was cut back by 3 bases and J by 8 bases. The CDR3 spans 16 residues.

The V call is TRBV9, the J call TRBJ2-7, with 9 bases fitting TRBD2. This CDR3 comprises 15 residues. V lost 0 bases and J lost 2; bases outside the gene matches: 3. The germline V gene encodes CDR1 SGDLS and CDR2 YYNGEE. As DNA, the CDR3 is TGTGCCAGCAGCGTAGGGGCGGGAGGGCCCTACGAGCAGTACTTC. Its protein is CASSVGAGGPYEQYF.

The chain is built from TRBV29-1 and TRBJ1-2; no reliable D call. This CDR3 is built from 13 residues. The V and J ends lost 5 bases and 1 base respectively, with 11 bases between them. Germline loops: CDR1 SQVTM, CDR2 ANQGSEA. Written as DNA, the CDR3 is TGCAGCGTTCCAGAGAGAGTTAACTATGGCTACACCTTC. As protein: CSVPERVNYGYTF.

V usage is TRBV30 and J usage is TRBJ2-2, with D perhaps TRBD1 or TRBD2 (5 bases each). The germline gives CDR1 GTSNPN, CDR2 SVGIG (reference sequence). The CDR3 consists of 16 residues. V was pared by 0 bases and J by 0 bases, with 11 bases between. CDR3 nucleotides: TGTGCCTGGAGTGTAATCGGGACGTCGAACACCGGGGAGCTGTTTTTT. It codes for CAWSVIGTSNTGELFF.